The clone carrying this T cell receptor (beta chain) occurred many times. The antigen is not known. The CDR3 is 21 residues long. CDR1 MGHRA and CDR2 YSYEKL come from the germline V gene. The V gene end was trimmed by 0 bases and the J gene end by 1 base; junction bases not matched to a gene: 11. TCRdb fed the 5' RACE reads into MiXCR, producing one record per CDR3 protein. Of around 29,000 distinct CDR3 sequences detected, around 5.9% appear once; the ten largest clones hold approximately 2.1%. This record belongs to a study of neurological immune-mediated disorders. Notes on the study in general: CDR3 amino acid sequences of expanded clones were not shared across subjects, a result suggesting private repertoires in all groups.

The sample consisted of CD4+ T cells from blood. The receptor's source is a woman aged 45-65 years in good health. J is TRBJ2-4 and V is TRBV4-1; 14 nucleotides align to TRBD2. CDR3 nucleotide sequence: TGCGCCAGCAGCCAAGAGGCTGGGACTAGCGGGGGACTGTGGGCCAAAAACATTCAGTACTTC. This encodes CASSQEAGTSGGLWAKNIQYF.